This T cell receptor (beta chain) was found in a study of blood T cell repertoires in COVID-19 (dated by TCRdb to 2020 to 2021). Broadly, across the study: Samples from collaborators originated in the United States, Italy and Spain and spanned both the acute and convalescent phases of COVID-19. The sample metadata nearly always contained a de-identified subject ID, COVID-19 status, age in years and sex. Samples came from the ongoing ImmuneRACE study (first 160 participants) plus 1,254 subjects from 6 global collaborators. The repertoires were released in a freely available public database meant as a resource for research on the immune response to SARS-CoV-2. The prospective study material was composed of cDNA or gDNA derived from T cells, B-cell-depleted T cells, or PBMCs. Deeply sampled blood TCRbeta repertoires from subjects exposed to, actively infected with, or recovered from COVID-19 were included in the dataset. HLA class I and class II types, where available, came from metadata supplied by the sample provider rather than from assay-based typing.

The paper's findings and limits, for the study overall: Clinical and demographic metadata were provided uncurated, with the amount varying by source and participant.

Points on this clone: No cognate antigen has been identified for it. No base-level quality is on record; no much larger clone is a single base apart.

Each collaborating institution followed its own protocols to collect whole blood in K2EDTA tubes. Collaborator samples were shipped for TCRbeta analysis as frozen whole blood, isolated PBMCs, or DNA extracted from either sample type. The junction shows trimming of 6 bases on V and 0 bases on J, plus 12 bases between the germline ends. The CDR3, cysteine through phenylalanine, is 14 amino acids long. Only CDR3 DNA is held: 42 bases, read in frame from base 1. Per the germline V gene, SQVTM is the CDR1 and ANQGSEA is the CDR2. TCRbeta CDR3 regions were amplified from genomic DNA using the immunoSEQ Assay, a bias-controlled multiplex PCR. On the study's bioinformatics: The number of nucleated cells in each sample was estimated by amplification of reference gene primers within the assay. Sequence reads were collapsed and filtered to measure the absolute abundance of every unique TCRbeta CDR3 rearrangement. For each sample, productive Simpson clonality was calculated as the square root of Simpson's diversity index over productive rearrangements. Sourced from immuneACCESS, this table was stored by TCRdb with only in-frame sequences that have V and J called. A share of the clones is absent; for the studies checked, an unresolved V gene accounts for under half, and the remainder has no known explanation. V and J calls and clone size are those listed in that table; D and trimming were worked out from the DNA. The sample table contains approximately 280,000 clones; only one count was recorded for 80% to 90% of them. The ten largest clones add up to about 4.6% of the sample.

The TCR originated in a man aged 40-50 years with acute or convalescent COVID-19. This chain is built from TRBV29-1 and TRBJ1-3; the D gene cannot be resolved reliably. Sequenced sample: peripheral blood. The CDR3 here reads CSVATRISGNTIYF. The DNA sequence reads TGCAGCGTCGCGACTCGGATCTCTGGAAACACCATATATTTT.